What follows is one T cell receptor (beta chain) and its context. This clone's antigen is unknown. Base qualities are not at hand, and no much larger clone is one base apart. Library preparation employed the immunoSEQ multiplex PCR assay. RNA was extracted from all samples and reverse transcribed into cDNA as template for TCR sequencing. First-strand cDNA was synthesized with SuperScript III using a 2:1 mix of oligo-dT and random hexamers. A synthetic immune receptor repertoire was used to measure amplification bias, and any remaining bias was corrected computationally. Regarding the original processing steps: Raw reads were preprocessed to remove errors, and CDR3 was defined according to IMGT conventions as the region from the conserved cysteine to phenylalanine. Clonality was computed as 1 minus the Shannon entropy, with the entropy normalized by log2 of the number of productive unique TCRs. Whether scalp clones were CD4 or CD8 was inferred by matching scalp TCRbeta sequences against CD4 and CD8 repertoires sorted from blood. TCRdb retrieved this table from immuneACCESS and kept in-frame rearrangements only. Not all clones are present; in checked studies, unresolved V genes account for under half, and no reason is known for the remainder. For V, J and clone size, that table is used; D and trimming come from the DNA. The sample has roughly 100,000 clones on record, 45% to 60% of them singletons. 8% to 10% of the sample is taken by the ten largest.

The record originates from a study of CD8+ T cells in alopecia areata listed by TCRdb under 2018. As for the study more broadly: High-throughput TCRbeta sequencing was used to examine T cell clonal expansion in alopecia areata in both the C3H/HeJ mouse model and human patients. TCRbeta CDR3 regions were amplified by immunoSEQ multiplex PCR using 35 Vbeta forward and 13 Jbeta reverse primers. In humans, TCRbeta sequencing was performed on scalp tissue and on sorted CD4+ and CD8+ peripheral blood T cells from healthy controls and from patients with patchy or totalis/universalis alopecia areata. RNA was extracted with the PAXgene miRNA kit for fixed scalp, the miRNeasy kit for PBMCs, and the RNeasy kit for mouse skin. Scalp clonality was compared across normal scalp (n=4), patchy alopecia areata scalp (n=8), and alopecia totalis/universalis scalp (n=8).

Results and caveats for the whole study, not just this receptor: Compared with mice, TCR sequences shared between patients were less clear, possibly partly because of HLA diversity across the patient population. Lesional scalp, especially in alopecia totalis/universalis, showed higher clonality and more expanded CD8+ clones than normal scalp, suggesting antigenic drive. Unlike mouse skin, where gammadelta T cells dominate, normal human skin contains resident alphabeta T cells that get sequenced too, which complicates analysis of the scalp TCR repertoire.

V has 4 bases trimmed and J has 6 bases trimmed; junction bases matching no gene number 14. The germline V gene provides CDR1 SGHTA and CDR2 FQGNSA. Counted from cysteine to phenylalanine, this CDR3 has 16 amino acids. Of all the DNA, just the CDR3 is kept, 48 bases in frame from base 1. After PBMCs were isolated by density centrifugation and stained for CD3, CD4 and CD8, a FACSAria was used to sort CD4+ and CD8+ T cells. Unaffected controls provided scalp biopsies and blood samples. The sample comprised CD4+ T cells sorted from blood. The TCR originated in a human donor in good health. The chain is made from TRBV7-2 and TRBJ2-7, and TRBD1 aligns with 8 junction nucleotides. The DNA sequence follows: TGTGCCAGCAGCTATGCATCGGGACAGGCCAGTACCGAGCAGTACTTC. Protein translation: CASSYASGQASTEQYF.